This entry features one T cell receptor beta chain sequence. Its cognate antigen is unknown. The sample belongs to a study of memory CD4+ T cells and cytomegalovirus serostatus. Study information: Of the healthy Belgian adults, 9 or 10 were CMV seropositive and 20 to 25 seronegative. Whole-study results and caveats: 67 of 164 known CMV-associated TCRbeta sequences appeared in CD4+ memory. CMV serostatus prediction reached median AUC 0.95, or 0.91 with US-trained model.

The method was immunoSEQ multiplex PCR; TCRdb's version includes in-frame clones alone and lacks a portion of them. This sample has 80,000 or so clones, with roughly 78% found just once. Germline V gene sequence: CDR1 SNHLY, CDR2 FYNNEI. CDR3 length: 14 residues. V gave up 3 bases and J gave up 0 bases, with 6 bases separating them. Single viable CD3+CD4+CD8-CD45RO+ cells were sorted as the memory CD4+ T cells. Donors' CMV status reflects serum IgG against pp150, pp28, p38, p52. The sequencing input was memory CD4+ T cells from blood. The sequence derives from an adult in good health and CMV-seropositive. The chain uses TRBV2 and TRBJ2-1; D remains ambiguous. The CDR3 region has the DNA TGTGCCAGCAGTGACGAGAGCTCCTACAATGAGCAGTTCTTC. The encoded protein is CASSDESSYNEQFF.